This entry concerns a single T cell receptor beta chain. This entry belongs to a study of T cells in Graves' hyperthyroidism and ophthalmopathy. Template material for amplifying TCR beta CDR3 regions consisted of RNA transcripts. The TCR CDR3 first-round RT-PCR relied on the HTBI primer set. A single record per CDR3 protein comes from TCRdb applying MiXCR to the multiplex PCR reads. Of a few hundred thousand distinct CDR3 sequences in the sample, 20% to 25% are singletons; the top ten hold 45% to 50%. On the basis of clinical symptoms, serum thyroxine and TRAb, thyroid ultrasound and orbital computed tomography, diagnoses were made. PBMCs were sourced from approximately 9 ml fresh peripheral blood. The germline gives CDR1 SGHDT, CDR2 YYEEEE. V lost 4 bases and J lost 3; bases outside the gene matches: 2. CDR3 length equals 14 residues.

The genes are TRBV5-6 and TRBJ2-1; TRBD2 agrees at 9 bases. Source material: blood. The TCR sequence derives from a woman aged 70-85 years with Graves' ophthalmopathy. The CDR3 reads CASSRAGGYNEQFF. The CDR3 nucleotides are TGTGCCAGCAGCCGAGCGGGAGGCTACAATGAGCAGTTCTTC.